This T cell receptor (beta chain) was captured in a study of breast tumors, draining lymph nodes, adjacent tissues (dated by TCRdb to 2016 to 2018). Context from the whole study: Breast cancer patients provided tumor, adjacent nontumor tissue and axillary lymph nodes, and the study compared the TCR beta repertoires across these three sources. In human breast cancer, the study set out to evaluate how tumor, surrounding tissue and draining lymph node repertoires relate to one another and whether T cells may move between these sites. Points the paper makes about the study in general: Tumor and nontumor tissue repertoires were found to be significantly more similar in luminal-like than in basal-like breast cancer. Tumors showed preferential V and J gene usage, and their T-cell repertoire diversity fell below that of lymph nodes yet above that of nontumor tissue. Rather than being directly demonstrated, the conclusion that tumor T cells originate in lymph nodes was presented as consistent with a hypothesis. The data were considered consistent with the idea that most tumor T cells come from the lymph node and then expand in tumor tissue.

Sequencing took place on an Illumina HiSeq 2000. TCR beta chain libraries were generated by multiplex PCR amplification. High-throughput sequencing was used to analyze the amplified TCR beta chain products. TCRdb trimmed public reads at Q25 via fastp, called clones via MiXCR and kept in-frame beta chains. Identical CDR3 protein sequences are pooled into one entry, listed with their most common genes and DNA. The sample records fewer than 150,000 distinct CDR3 sequences, 21% of which are singletons. The ten largest clones take up 2% to 2.5% of the sample. The lymph node samples were taken from the axillary draining lymph nodes of breast cancer patients. The sample holds a few counts of this clonotype. The antigen this receptor binds is unknown. The sample holds no much larger clone one base away, and base qualities are not on file. The sequence came from a female donor with breast cancer. Some clones in this sample may be carry-over from other donors' samples. The sequenced sample consisted of axillary lymph node tissue.

The DNA is TGTGCCAGCAGCGTAGGCGGTACCAGGGGGACCGGGGAGCTGTTTTTT. Protein translation: CASSVGGTRGTGELFF. The sequence is built from TRBV9 and TRBJ2-2; 7 middle bases align to TRBD1. CDR3 length: 16 amino acids, cysteine to phenylalanine. The CDR3 DNA has 48 bases and is translated from base 1. V trim: 0 bases; J trim: 5 bases; unmatched bases: 7. For CDR1 and CDR2, the germline V gene lists SGDLS and YYNGEE.